This TCR beta chain was recovered during a study of breast tumors, draining lymph nodes, adjacent tissues. Whole-study results and caveats: Tumors had less TCR diversity than lymph nodes, more than nontumor tissue. Data fit most tumor T cells coming from lymph node, expanding in tumor. Compared with basal-like, luminal-like tumors shared significantly more repertoire with nontumor tissue.

In this sample, this clonotype turned up many times. Its antigen is unidentified. TCRdb independently ran MiXCR on the multiplex PCR reads; one entry per CDR3 protein. The sample has roughly 220,000 distinct CDR3 sequences, less than 45% seen once; the top ten hold approximately 3.7%. Germline CDR1 is LNHDA and CDR2 is SQIVND (reference sequence). Trimming removed 5 bases from V and 4 bases from J, with 17 bases in between. CDR3 length: 16 residues. Samples came from axillary lymph nodes draining the breast cancer. The TCR comes from a female donor with breast cancer. Some clones in this sample may be carry-over from other donors' samples. The chain links TRBV19 to TRBJ2-2; D is possibly TRBD1 (5 bases). The sample taken for sequencing was axillary lymph node tissue. As DNA, the CDR3 is TGTGCCAGTAGTCCCAGGGTTTTAGGTAGCACCGGGGAGCTGTTTTTT. Its protein is CASSPRVLGSTGELFF.